These T cell receptor beta chains were read from a single sample in a study of blood T cell repertoires in COVID-19. TCRdb's table, derived via immunoSEQ multiplex PCR, lists solely in-frame clones and lacks some. The table records about 130,000 clones, 85% of them present only once. The sequenced sample consisted of peripheral blood. Receptor source: a man aged 80 or over with active or convalescent COVID-19. Each CDR3 is given with its conserved first and last residue. Fields, in order: J gene, clone size, D gene, V gene, CDR3 DNA, CDR3 protein. D genes are given only for firm matches. Size tells how often a clone was seen (once, few, many) or the class of an expanded clone, and some rows leave it out.

TRBJ2-7 NA TRBD1 TRBV2 TGTGCCAGCAGTCGGGACAGTACGACCTACGAGCAGTACTTC CASSRDSTTYEQYF
TRBJ1-3 NA TRBD1 TRBV4-1 TGCGCCAGCAGCCCGACAGGGGGCTCTGGAAACACCATATATTTT CASSPTGGSGNTIYF
TRBJ2-3 NA TRBD2 TRBV10-3 TGTGCCATCAGCGAATCTAGCGGGGGGGCTGAAGATACGCAGTATTTT CAISESSGGAEDTQYF
TRBJ1-2 NA NA TRBV5-1 TGCGCCAGCAGCTTGTCTTATGCTTCAGGTACTAACTATGGCTACACCTTC CASSLSYASGTNYGYTF
TRBJ2-7 NA NA TRBV18 TGTGCCAGCTCACCGACGGCGAGGGGGAGTGCCTACGAGCAGTACTTC CASSPTARGSAYEQYF
TRBJ1-4 NA NA TRBV10-3 TGTGCCATCAGTGCCGTGTCAACTAATGAAAAACTGTTTTTT CAISAVSTNEKLFF
TRBJ2-2 once NA TRBV5-1 TGCGCCAGCAGCCCCCTGGAGACGAACACCGGGGAGCTGTTTTTT CASSPLETNTGELFF
TRBJ1-5 NA TRBD1 TRBV19 TGTGCCAGTACCCCGAGGAGGGGGCAGGGTCAGCCCCAGCATTTT CASTPRRGQGQPQHF
TRBJ2-3 once TRBD2 TRBV11-3 TGTGCCAGCAGCTTAGCCCCGGGACTAGAGGGAGATACGCAGTATTTT CASSLAPGLEGDTQYF
TRBJ1-1 NA TRBD1 TRBV5-1 TGCGCCAGCAGCCCCAAACAGGGGAGAACTGAAGCTTTCTTT CASSPKQGRTEAFF
TRBJ2-5 NA TRBD2 TRBV9 TGTGCCAGCAGCTCCCGGAGGCGGGGGAACCACGAGACCCAGTACTTC CASSSRRRGNHETQYF
TRBJ2-7 NA NA TRBV27 TGTGCCAGCAGTTTAGGCCCAGGGATTGAGCAGTACTTC CASSLGPGIEQYF
TRBJ1-2 once TRBD1 TRBV7-2 TGTGCCAGCAGCTCGACAGGGGGCGGTCAATTTGGCTACACCTTC CASSSTGGGQFGYTF
TRBJ2-1 NA NA TRBV14 TGTGCCAGCAGCCAAGATCGCAGCGGAGGAACCAATGAGCAGTTCTTC CASSQDRSGGTNEQFF
TRBJ1-1 NA TRBD1 TRBV7-9 TGTGCCAGCAGCCGTCCAGGGGGGCTCACTGAAGCTTTCTTT CASSRPGGLTEAFF
TRBJ1-5 once TRBD1 TRBV27 TGTGCCAGCAGTTCCCAGGACAGGGGAATTGCTTTGCCCCAGCATTTT CASSSQDRGIALPQHF
TRBJ2-3 NA NA TRBV28 TGTGCCAGCAGCTCCGAGACTAGCACAGATACGCAGTATTTT CASSSETSTDTQYF
TRBJ2-4 NA TRBD1 TRBV4-3 TGCGCCAGCAGCCAGGACAGGTTAGCCATTCAGTACTTC CASSQDRLAIQYF
TRBJ1-1 NA NA TRBV5-1 TGCGCCAGCAGCCCAGGGGCCCTGAACACTGAAGCTTTCTTT CASSPGALNTEAFF
TRBJ2-1 NA TRBD1 TRBV4-1 TGCGCCAGCAGCCAAGGACAGGGCCCCTCCTACAATGAGCAGTTCTTC CASSQGQGPSYNEQFF
TRBJ1-1 NA TRBD1 TRBV7-9 TGTGCCATCCCTTCGTACAGGGGAATGAACACTGAAGCTTTCTTT CAIPSYRGMNTEAFF
TRBJ1-4 NA NA TRBV18 TGTGCCAGCTCACCACAAGGGGAATGGCAGGGAAAACTGTTTTTT CASSPQGEWQGKLFF
TRBJ2-5 NA TRBD2 TRBV12-5 TGTGCTAGTGGTTTTGGGGGGGTGTTGGAGACCCAGTACTTC CASGFGGVLETQYF
TRBJ2-1 NA NA TRBV7-2 TGTGCCAGCACCCTAGGTGGACTACTTTACAATGAGCAGTTCTTC CASTLGGLLYNEQFF
TRBJ2-1 NA TRBD2 TRBV7-3 TGTGCCAGCAGCTTCCTAGCGGGCCCGTACAATGAGCAGTTCTTC CASSFLAGPYNEQFF
TRBJ2-3 once TRBD1 TRBV6-2/TRBV6-3 TGTGCCAGCAGTTACTCGGTATTCCGGGACAGGGGAACAGATACGCAGTATTTT CASSYSVFRDRGTDTQYF
TRBJ1-2 NA NA TRBV12-5 TGTGCTAGTGGTTTGGCCTGGGACACGAGCTATGGCTACACCTTC CASGLAWDTSYGYTF
TRBJ2-3 NA TRBD2 TRBV7-2 TGTGCCAGCAGTATCCGACTAGCGGGAGGCACAGATACGCAGTATTTT CASSIRLAGGTDTQYF
TRBJ1-2 NA NA TRBV7-2 TGTGCCAGCAGCTCAGCCGCCGGGTTTAGCTTTGGCTACACCTTC CASSSAAGFSFGYTF
TRBJ1-4 NA NA TRBV19 TGTGCCAGTTCAAACAGGGAGGGGAATGAAAAACTGTTTTTT CASSNREGNEKLFF
TRBJ1-4 NA NA TRBV6-6 TGTGCCAGCAACATGGGGGGGTATGAAAAACTGTTTTTT CASNMGGYEKLFF
TRBJ2-5 NA TRBD2 TRBV7-6 TGTGCCAGCAGCTTCAGCGGGGGGGACCAAGAGACCCAGTACTTC CASSFSGGDQETQYF
TRBJ2-4 NA TRBD2 TRBV5-1 TGCGCCAGCAGCTTGGGGACTAGCGGGGGATTTCAGTACTTC CASSLGTSGGFQYF
TRBJ1-1 NA NA TRBV20-1 TGCAGTGCTAGTAGGAGCCCGGACTTGAACACTGAAGCTTTCTTT CSASRSPDLNTEAFF
TRBJ2-5 NA NA TRBV6-6 TGTGCCAGCAGCTCGACCAGCGTAGAGACCCAGTACTTC CASSSTSVETQYF
TRBJ2-3 NA NA TRBV6-2/TRBV6-3 TGTGCCAGCAGCCAACTAGTCTTCATCACAGATACGCAGTATTTT CASSQLVFITDTQYF
TRBJ2-3 NA TRBD2 TRBV7-6 TGTGCCAGCAGCCCCCGCCGGGGGGGGCAGACGATTAGCACAGATACGCAGTATTTT CASSPRRGGQTISTDTQYF
TRBJ2-1 few NA TRBV7-9 TGTGCCAGCAGCCCCCGGAGTTGGTCCTACAATGAGCAGTTCTTC CASSPRSWSYNEQFF
TRBJ2-1 NA TRBD1 TRBV9 TGTGCCAGCAGCCCTAGGACAGGGGCTAGCTCCTACAATGAGCAGTTCTTC CASSPRTGASSYNEQFF
TRBJ2-3 NA TRBD1 TRBV27 TGTGCCAGCGGTTGGACAGGGGGCACAGATACGCAGTATTTT CASGWTGGTDTQYF
TRBJ2-4 NA NA TRBV12-3/TRBV12-4 TGTGCCAGCCGGGACTCAGGTTCCATTCAGTACTTC CASRDSGSIQYF
TRBJ1-4 once TRBD1 TRBV4-1 TGCGCCAGCACCCCGGGACAGGGGCACTCTATTGAAAAACTGTTTTTT CASTPGQGHSIEKLFF
TRBJ1-4 NA NA TRBV11-1 TGTGCCAGCAGCTCCGGGACATTTGCAACTAATGAAAAACTGTTTTTT CASSSGTFATNEKLFF
TRBJ1-6 NA NA TRBV11-1 TGTGCCAGCAGCTTAGAGGACGCCCAGGGAGGGTCACCCCTCCACTTT CASSLEDAQGGSPLHF
TRBJ2-3 NA TRBD2 TRBV28 TGTGCCAGCAGCCAGGGTTCCGCGGGGGTAAGCACAGATACGCAGTATTTT CASSQGSAGVSTDTQYF
TRBJ2-1 NA NA TRBV5-1 TGCGCCAGCAGCTTGGTCGGGAATTTAGGAGTTAATGAGCAGTTCTTC CASSLVGNLGVNEQFF